This TCR beta chain derives from a study of PD-L1 blockade in urothelial cancer. The wider study: Typically, measured as a median, blood samples had 110,000 to 150,000 T cells.

Produced via immunoSEQ multiplex PCR; TCRdb's table is partial and in-frame only. The profile shows tens of thousands of clones, roughly 86% of them singletons. This CDR3 is 14 amino acids long. After removal of 6 bases from V and 2 bases from J, the junction contained 4 bases not matched to a gene. CDR1 is SGHVS, CDR2 FQNEAQ, per germline. V is TRBV7-8 and J is TRBJ2-1; 7 bases fit TRBD2. The origin of this receptor is a man between 45 and 60 years old with urothelial cancer. This material consisted of PBMCs, taken around atezolizumab (anti-PD-L1) treatment. The CDR3 region has the DNA TGTGCCAGCAGTGCCGGGACTACCTACAATGAGCAGTTCTTC. Amino acid sequence: CASSAGTTYNEQFF.